This T cell receptor beta chain came from a study of blood T cell repertoires in COVID-19. Study-level background: Samples came from the United States, Italy and Spain, spanning acute and convalescent COVID-19. In each case, the material was cDNA or gDNA derived from T cells, B-cell-depleted T cells, or PBMCs.

In the original processing: Amplification with reference gene primers provided the estimates of nucleated cell counts. Measured with immunoSEQ multiplex PCR; TCRdb has only the in-frame clones, and not every one. V and J calls and clone size are those listed in that table; D and trimming were worked out from the DNA. The table has about 220,000 clones, 75% to 85% seen once; the top ten hold roughly 8.7%. This CDR3 is built from 12 residues. Unmatched junction bases numbered 4, after V lost 7 bases and J lost 4 bases. Germline V gene data show CDR1 as SGHDT and CDR2 as YYEEEE. The chain is built from TRBV5-6 and TRBJ2-7, with 8 bases aligning to TRBD1. The TCR originated in a man over 45 with active or convalescent COVID-19. Sequenced sample: peripheral blood. The CDR3 is CASGTGPYEQYV. The CDR3 DNA reads TGTGCCAGCGGGACAGGACCATACGAGCAGTACGTC.